This entry concerns a single T cell receptor beta chain. Its matching antigen is unknown. Germline-derived CDR1 and CDR2 are WNHNN and SYGVQD (reference sequence). The CDR3 spans 15 residues. The ends lost 0 bases at V and 9 bases at J; junction bases unmatched: 5. The data belong to a study of OX40 agonist ivuxolimab in advanced cancers. Study context: Partial responses, seen in three patients, involved one hepatocellular carcinoma and two cutaneous melanomas.

Repertoires were generated with immunoSEQ multiplex PCR, while TCRdb's copy carries only in-frame clones and drops some. The table has 8,500 to 10,000 clones, about 89% seen once. Study-wide results and limits: On average, CD8+ T cells had more expanded clones than CD4+. At doses 0.1 to 3.0 mg/kg, CD4+ and CD8+ clones expanded.

The V call is TRBV10-1, the J call TRBJ2-1; 10 bases fit TRBD2. This sequence originates from an adult with an advanced solid tumor such as melanoma, head and neck, liver or kidney cancer. The material was CD4+ or CD8+ T cells sorted from blood, obtained in a trial of the OX40 agonist ivuxolimab. Here the CDR3 reads CASSESRAGGGEQFF. The CDR3 DNA reads TGCGCCAGCAGTGAGTCGCGAGCGGGAGGGGGTGAGCAGTTCTTC.